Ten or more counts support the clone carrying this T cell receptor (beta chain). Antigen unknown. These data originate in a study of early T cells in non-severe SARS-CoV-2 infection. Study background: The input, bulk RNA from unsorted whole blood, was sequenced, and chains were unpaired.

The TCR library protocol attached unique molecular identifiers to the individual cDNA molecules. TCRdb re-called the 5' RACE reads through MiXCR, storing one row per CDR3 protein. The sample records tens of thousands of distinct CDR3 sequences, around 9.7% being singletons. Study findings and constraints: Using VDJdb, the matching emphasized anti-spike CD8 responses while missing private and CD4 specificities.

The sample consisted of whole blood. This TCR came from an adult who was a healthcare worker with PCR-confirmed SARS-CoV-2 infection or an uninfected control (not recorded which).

The chain's CDR3 is CASSQGEWQANEKLFF. DNA of the CDR3: TGCGCCAGCAGCCAAGGAGAATGGCAGGCTAATGAAAAACTGTTTTTT. The genes are TRBV4-1 and TRBJ1-4; no definite D call. This CDR3 contains 16 residues. Germline loops: CDR1 MGHRA, CDR2 YSYEKL. V lost 1 base, J lost 3 bases, and 12 bases lay in between.